These T cell receptor beta chains were read from a single sample in a study of blood T cell repertoires in COVID-19. Assay: immunoSEQ multiplex PCR; the TCRdb copy retains only in-frame clones and omits some. The table includes about 410,000 clones, roughly 88% detected once. The sample consisted of peripheral blood. Receptors originate from a woman in her 30s with active or convalescent COVID-19. Each CDR3 is given with its conserved first and last residue. A D gene is named only where the DNA matches it firmly. A row's size may be missing; if present it is once, few, many or a size class.

d_call	v_call	j_call	clone_size	cdr3_aa	cdr3_nt
-	TRBV2	TRBJ2-2	-	CASNLFPNTGELFF	TGTGCCAGCAACTTGTTCCCGAACACCGGGGAGCTGTTTTTT
TRBD1	TRBV11-2	TRBJ2-3	-	CASSLMGQGAPDTQYF	TGTGCCAGCAGCTTAATGGGACAGGGTGCCCCAGATACGCAGTATTTT
TRBD2	TRBV5-4	TRBJ2-1	-	CASSWTSGGAINEQFF	TGTGCCAGCAGCTGGACTAGCGGGGGGGCCATCAATGAGCAGTTCTTC
TRBD2	TRBV7-8	TRBJ2-2	-	CASSAKRRLAGGDTGELFF	TGTGCCAGCAGCGCTAAGCGTCGACTAGCGGGGGGGGACACCGGGGAGCTGTTTTTT
TRBD2	TRBV18	TRBJ2-1	-	CASSPSLAGAPNNEQFF	TGTGCCAGCTCACCGTCACTAGCGGGAGCACCAAACAATGAGCAGTTCTTC
TRBD2	TRBV4-2	TRBJ2-5	-	CASSQETSAQETQYF	TGTGCCAGCAGCCAAGAAACTAGCGCCCAAGAGACCCAGTACTTC
TRBD1	TRBV7-2	TRBJ1-6	-	CASRDRVFSSPLHF	TGTGCCAGCAGGGACAGGGTATTCAGTTCACCCCTCCACTTT
TRBD2	TRBV15	TRBJ2-7	-	CATSRVSNSAGGYEQYF	TGTGCCACCAGCAGAGTGAGTAATTCGGCGGGAGGCTACGAGCAGTACTTC
TRBD2	TRBV7-9	TRBJ2-7	few	CASSFLAGGNSYEQYF	TGTGCCAGCAGCTTTCTAGCGGGAGGGAACTCCTACGAGCAGTACTTC
-	TRBV2	TRBJ2-5	-	CASSDRWGVETQYF	TGTGCCAGCAGTGATCGATGGGGAGTAGAGACCCAGTACTTC
-	TRBV27	TRBJ1-5	-	CASSPQSDLNQPQHF	TGTGCCAGCAGCCCCCAGAGTGACTTAAATCAGCCCCAGCATTTT
TRBD1	TRBV2	TRBJ1-1	-	CASSEDRVISTEAFF	TGTGCCAGCAGCGAGGACAGGGTAATTAGCACTGAAGCTTTCTTT
-	TRBV5-1	TRBJ2-3	-	CASSFAAGTDTQYF	TGCGCCAGCAGCTTCGCAGCGGGCACAGATACGCAGTATTTT
-	TRBV12-5	TRBJ1-1	-	CASGPAPKGGWDTEAFF	TGTGCTAGTGGCCCCGCTCCCAAAGGGGGTTGGGACACTGAAGCTTTCTTT
TRBD1	TRBV19	TRBJ1-1	-	CASSTSGTGLNTEAFF	TGTGCCAGTAGTACCTCCGGGACAGGATTGAACACTGAAGCTTTCTTT
TRBD1	TRBV7-9	TRBJ1-6	-	CASSTGTGSSPLHF	TGTGCCAGCAGTACCGGGACAGGCAGTTCACCCCTCCACTTT
-	TRBV3-1/TRBV3-2	TRBJ2-4	once	CATQATGFENIQYF	TGTGCCACCCAGGCCACAGGGTTCGAAAACATTCAGTACTTC
-	TRBV6-5	TRBJ2-7	-	CASSLWGRITYEQYF	TGTGCCAGCAGTCTATGGGGCAGAATAACCTACGAGCAGTACTTC
-	TRBV4-1	TRBJ1-1	-	CASSRGLEVTEAFF	TGCGCCAGCAGCCGGGGACTGGAGGTGACTGAAGCTTTCTTT
-	TRBV3-1/TRBV3-2	TRBJ1-2	-	CASSQAKGISYGYTF	TGTGCCAGCAGCCAAGCAAAGGGGATAAGCTATGGCTACACCTTC
-	TRBV7-9	TRBJ2-5	-	CASSLESVLREETQYF	TGTGCCAGCAGCTTAGAAAGTGTCCTCCGGGAAGAGACCCAGTACTTC
-	TRBV27	TRBJ1-1	-	CASSLRGSGSEAFF	TGTGCCAGCAGTTTACGGGGGAGCGGGTCTGAAGCTTTCTTT
TRBD1	TRBV20-1	TRBJ1-2	once	CSAGGTGAYYGYTF	TGCAGTGCTGGTGGGACAGGGGCGTACTATGGCTACACCTTC
-	TRBV5-1	TRBJ1-4	-	CASSLGQTPTNEKLFF	TGCGCCAGCAGCTTGGGACAGACTCCAACTAATGAAAAACTGTTTTTT
-	TRBV4-2	TRBJ2-3	few	CASSLFRGDTQYF	TGTGCCAGCAGCCTTTTTCGCGGAGATACGCAGTATTTT
-	TRBV7-2	TRBJ2-1	-	CASSLNHHPSEQFF	TGTGCCAGCAGCTTAAATCATCATCCGAGTGAGCAGTTCTTC
TRBD1	TRBV6-5	TRBJ1-1	-	CASSYSPGTGREVFF	TGTGCCAGCAGTTACTCTCCCGGGACAGGGCGTGAGGTTTTCTTT
-	TRBV27	TRBJ2-3	-	CASSLSQSSAWTQYF	TGTGCCAGCAGTTTATCGCAATCCTCAGCGTGGACGCAGTATTTT
-	TRBV6-5	TRBJ2-7	-	CASCPSGISYEQYF	TGTGCCAGTTGTCCCTCGGGGATCTCCTACGAGCAGTACTTC
-	TRBV14	TRBJ2-7	-	CASSQDLTSYEQYF	TGTGCCAGCAGCCAAGATCTGACTTCCTACGAGCAGTACTTC
TRBD1	TRBV6-5	TRBJ1-2	-	CASNPGAGGGYTF	TGTGCCAGCAACCCGGGGGCAGGGGGAGGCTACACCTTC
-	TRBV10-3	TRBJ1-5	-	CAISESPQGSNQPQHF	TGTGCCATCAGTGAGTCGCCGCAGGGTAGCAATCAGCCCCAGCATTTT
-	TRBV2	TRBJ2-1	-	CAKRGDSAYNEQFF	TGTGCCAAACGCGGGGACTCCGCCTACAATGAGCAGTTCTTC
TRBD1	TRBV4-2	TRBJ2-2	-	CASSPRDRGTGELFF	TGTGCCAGCAGCCCGCGGGACAGGGGAACCGGGGAGCTGTTTTTT
TRBD1	TRBV12-3/TRBV12-4	TRBJ1-3	few	CASRNRGGNTIYF	TGTGCCAGCAGAAACAGGGGAGGAAACACCATATATTTT
-	TRBV4-1	TRBJ2-5	-	CASSQTTKSYQETQYF	TGCGCCAGCAGCCAAACCACAAAATCATACCAAGAGACCCAGTACTTC
-	TRBV7-9	TRBJ2-5	-	CASSPPRQETQYF	TGTGCCAGCAGCCCCCCGAGACAAGAGACCCAGTACTTC
-	TRBV9	TRBJ1-1	-	CASSVRAKGDTEAFF	TGTGCCAGCAGCGTACGAGCTAAAGGGGACACTGAAGCTTTCTTT
-	TRBV6-5	TRBJ2-5	-	CASSRTQGFLETQYF	TGTGCCAGCAGCCGTACCCAGGGATTCCTAGAGACCCAGTACTTC
TRBD1	TRBV27	TRBJ1-6	-	CASSLGGAGGSPLHF	TGTGCCAGCAGTTTAGGCGGTGCAGGGGGTTCACCCCTCCACTTT
TRBD1	TRBV30	TRBJ2-3	-	CAWKFGTGATDTQYF	TGTGCCTGGAAATTTGGGACAGGGGCCACAGATACGCAGTATTTT
-	TRBV24-1	TRBJ2-3	-	CATSDGGWGTDTQYF	TGTGCCACCAGTGACGGGGGTTGGGGCACAGATACGCAGTATTTT
-	TRBV14	TRBJ1-2	-	CASSQVHSGLYGYTF	TGTGCCAGCAGCCAAGTACACAGCGGACTTTATGGCTACACCTTC
TRBD2	TRBV6-6	TRBJ2-1	-	CASSYSLAGGTNEQFF	TGTGCCAGCAGTTATTCACTAGCGGGAGGGACCAATGAGCAGTTCTTC
-	TRBV3-1/TRBV3-2	TRBJ2-1	-	CASNLRDSYNEQFF	TGTGCCAGCAACCTACGAGACTCATACAATGAGCAGTTCTTC
-	TRBV19	TRBJ2-2	-	CASIMTGMNTGELFF	TGTGCCAGTATAATGACAGGCATGAACACCGGGGAGCTGTTTTTT
TRBD1	TRBV19	TRBJ2-1	-	CASSFGQGNNEQFF	TGTGCCAGTAGTTTTGGACAGGGAAACAATGAGCAGTTCTTC
-	TRBV6-5	TRBJ2-1	few	CASSYGLGYNEQFF	TGTGCCAGCAGCTATGGACTCGGTTACAATGAGCAGTTCTTC
TRBD1	TRBV25-1	TRBJ1-1	few	CASSETGGASYAFF	TGTGCCAGCAGCGAAACAGGGGGCGCGTCGTACGCTTTCTTT
-	TRBV5-1	TRBJ1-1	-	CASRNGQEAFF	TGCGCCAGCAGAAACGGACAGGAAGCTTTCTTT
TRBD2	TRBV18	TRBJ2-1	-	CASSAGTSGRNGEQFF	TGTGCCAGCTCAGCAGGGACTAGCGGGAGAAATGGTGAGCAGTTCTTC